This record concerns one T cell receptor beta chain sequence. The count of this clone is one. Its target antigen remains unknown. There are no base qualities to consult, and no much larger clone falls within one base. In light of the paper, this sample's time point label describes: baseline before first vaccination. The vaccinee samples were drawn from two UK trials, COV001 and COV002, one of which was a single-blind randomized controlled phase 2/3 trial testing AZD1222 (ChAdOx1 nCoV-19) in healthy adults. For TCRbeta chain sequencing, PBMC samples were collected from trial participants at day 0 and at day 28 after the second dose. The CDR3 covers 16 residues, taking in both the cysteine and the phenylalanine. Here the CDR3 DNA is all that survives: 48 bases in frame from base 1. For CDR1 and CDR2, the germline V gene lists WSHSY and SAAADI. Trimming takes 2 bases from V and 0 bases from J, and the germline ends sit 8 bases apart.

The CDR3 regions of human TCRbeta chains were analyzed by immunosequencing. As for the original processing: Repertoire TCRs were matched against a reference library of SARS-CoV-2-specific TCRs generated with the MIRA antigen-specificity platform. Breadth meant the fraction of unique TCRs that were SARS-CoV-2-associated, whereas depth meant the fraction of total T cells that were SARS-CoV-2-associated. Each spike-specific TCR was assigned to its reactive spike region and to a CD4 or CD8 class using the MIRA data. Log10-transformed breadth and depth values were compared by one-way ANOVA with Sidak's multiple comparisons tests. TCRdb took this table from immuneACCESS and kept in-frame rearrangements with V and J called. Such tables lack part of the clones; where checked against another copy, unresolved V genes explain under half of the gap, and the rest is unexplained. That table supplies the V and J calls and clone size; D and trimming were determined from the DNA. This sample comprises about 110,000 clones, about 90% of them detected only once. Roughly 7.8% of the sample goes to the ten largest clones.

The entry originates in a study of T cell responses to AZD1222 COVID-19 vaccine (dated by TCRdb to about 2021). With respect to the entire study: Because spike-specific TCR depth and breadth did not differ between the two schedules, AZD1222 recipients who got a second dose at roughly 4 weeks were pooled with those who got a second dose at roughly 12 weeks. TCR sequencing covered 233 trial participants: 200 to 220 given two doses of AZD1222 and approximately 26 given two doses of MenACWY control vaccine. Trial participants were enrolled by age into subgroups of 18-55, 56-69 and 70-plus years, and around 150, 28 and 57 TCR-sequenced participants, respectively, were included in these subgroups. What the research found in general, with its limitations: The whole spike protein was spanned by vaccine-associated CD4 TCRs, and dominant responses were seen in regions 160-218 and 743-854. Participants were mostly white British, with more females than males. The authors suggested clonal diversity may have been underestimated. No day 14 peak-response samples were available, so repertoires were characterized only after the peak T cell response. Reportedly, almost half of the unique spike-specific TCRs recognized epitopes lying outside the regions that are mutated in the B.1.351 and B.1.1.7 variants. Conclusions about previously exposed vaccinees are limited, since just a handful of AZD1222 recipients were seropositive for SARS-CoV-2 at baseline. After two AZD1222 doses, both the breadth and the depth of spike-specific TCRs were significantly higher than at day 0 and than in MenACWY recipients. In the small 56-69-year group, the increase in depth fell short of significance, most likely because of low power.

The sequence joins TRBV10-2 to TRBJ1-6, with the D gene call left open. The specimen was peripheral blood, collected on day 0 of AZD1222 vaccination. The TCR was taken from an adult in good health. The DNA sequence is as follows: TGCGCCAGCAGTGAGAGGGAGAGCTCCTATAATTCACCCCTCCACTTT. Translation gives CASSERESSYNSPLHF.